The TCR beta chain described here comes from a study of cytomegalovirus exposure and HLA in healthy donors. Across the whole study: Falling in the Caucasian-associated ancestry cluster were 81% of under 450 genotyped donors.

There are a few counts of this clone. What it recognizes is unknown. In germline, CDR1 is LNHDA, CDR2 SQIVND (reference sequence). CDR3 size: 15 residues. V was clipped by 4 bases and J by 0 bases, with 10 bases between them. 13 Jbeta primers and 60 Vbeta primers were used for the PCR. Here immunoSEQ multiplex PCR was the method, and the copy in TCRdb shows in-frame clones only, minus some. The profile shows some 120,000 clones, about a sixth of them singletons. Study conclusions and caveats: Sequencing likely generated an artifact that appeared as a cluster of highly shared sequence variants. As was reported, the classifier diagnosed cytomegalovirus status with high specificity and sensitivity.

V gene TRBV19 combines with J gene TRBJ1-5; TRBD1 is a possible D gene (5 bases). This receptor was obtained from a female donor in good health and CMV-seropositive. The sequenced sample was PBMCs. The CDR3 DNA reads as TGTGCCAGTAGTAATTCAGGGAATAGCAATCAGCCCCAGCATTTT. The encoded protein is CASSNSGNSNQPQHF.